Presented here are 26 T cell receptor beta chains from one specimen sequenced in a study of OX40 agonist ivuxolimab in advanced cancers. Repertoires were generated with immunoSEQ multiplex PCR, while TCRdb's copy carries only in-frame clones and drops some. The data contain approximately 41,000 clones, nearly 90% of them singletons. Here the sequenced sample was CD4+ or CD8+ T cells sorted from blood, taken in a trial of the OX40 agonist ivuxolimab. These receptors all come from an adult with an advanced solid tumor such as melanoma, head and neck, liver or kidney cancer.

The V gene is TRBV5-4, the J gene TRBJ2-7, with TRBD1 identical over 9 bases. Unmatched junction bases numbered 10, after V lost 4 bases and J lost 2 bases. The germline gives CDR1 SGHNT, CDR2 YYREEE (reference sequence). The CDR3 covers 16 residues. CDR3 bases: TGTGCCAGCAGCCCACCCGGGGGACAGGGACCCTACGAGCAGTACTTC. Amino acids: CASSPPGGQGPYEQYF.

This clone was seen more than once but under ten times. The chain uses TRBV30 and TRBJ1-1; TRBD1 might be the D (6 bases). V was shortened by 5 bases and J by 4 bases, with 11 bases between the two germline ends. Germline values: CDR1 GTSNPN, CDR2 SVGIG (reference sequence). This CDR3 contains 12 residues. For the CDR3, the DNA is TGTGCCTGGGGGACATCCTTCACTGAAGCTTTCTTT. Translation: CAWGTSFTEAFF.

This clone was picked up a small number of times. V and J are TRBV12-5 and TRBJ1-6, with D unresolved. Per germline, CDR1 LGHNT and CDR2 FRNRAP. V gave up 6 bases and J gave up 16 bases, with 7 bases separating them. CDR3 size: 9 residues. CDR3 nucleotide sequence: TGTGCTAGTGGCCCTCTTCTCCACTTT. Translation: CASGPLLHF.

The rearrangement joins TRBV27 to TRBJ1-2; TRBD1 aligns across 8 bases. The CDR3 totals 16 residues. The germline V gene has CDR1 MNHEY and CDR2 SMNVEV (reference sequence). The ends lost 1 base at V and 2 bases at J; junction bases unmatched: 6. CDR3 residues: CASSLWGTGANYGYTF. The CDR3 nucleotides read TGTGCCAGCAGTTTATGGGGGACAGGAGCCAACTATGGCTACACCTTC.

This clone was detected only a few times. V gene TRBV28 combines with J gene TRBJ1-2; 9 bases are shared with TRBD1. CDR1 is MDHEN, CDR2 SYDVKM, per germline. The CDR3 consists of 14 residues. Trimming took 4 bases from V and 1 from J; bases not matched to a gene: 1. This CDR3 reads CASSWTGDNYGYTF. CDR3 nucleotide sequence: TGTGCCAGCAGTTGGACAGGGGATAACTATGGCTACACCTTC.

The chain uses TRBV4-2 and TRBJ1-1; 7 bases are shared with TRBD1. Germline trimming cut 0 bases from V and 6 bases from J; bases unmatched to any gene: 13. This CDR3 is built from 17 residues. CDR1 and CDR2 from the germline V gene are LGHNA and YNFKEQ. The CDR3 protein is CASSQDLIDTGVSEAFF. The CDR3 nucleotides are TGTGCCAGCAGCCAAGATCTGATTGACACAGGGGTGTCTGAAGCTTTCTTT.

The chain has TRBV28 and TRBJ2-7; tentatively, D is TRBD1 (6 bases). The CDR3 runs to 16 residues. The V gene's germline CDR1 is MDHEN and CDR2 SYDVKM. V lost 5 bases to trimming and J lost 0 bases, with 17 bases between them. The CDR3 protein is CASSTWDIGYSYEQYF. The DNA for the CDR3 is TGTGCCAGCAGTACCTGGGACATCGGTTACTCCTACGAGCAGTACTTC.

The V and J genes are TRBV7-9 and TRBJ1-4; TRBD1 agrees at 9 bases. CDR1 is SEHNR and CDR2 is FQNEAQ in the germline V gene (reference sequence). CDR3 length: 16 residues. Losses at the gene ends were 5 bases for V and 2 bases for J; bases not matched to a gene: 6. The CDR3 nucleotides read TGTGCCAGCAGCCGTGGACAGGGGATGACTAATGAAAAACTGTTTTTT. It specifies CASSRGQGMTNEKLFF.

V usage is TRBV6-6 and J usage is TRBJ2-1; the D gene could be TRBD1 or TRBD2 (5 bases each). The V gene's germline CDR1 is MNHNY and CDR2 SVGAGI (reference sequence). The CDR3 sequence is 13 residues long. V was shortened by 3 bases and J by 7 bases, with 10 bases between the two germline ends. CDR3 nucleotide sequence: TGTGCCAGCAGTTATCATGGGGGTAATGAGCAGTTCTTC. Amino acid sequence: CASSYHGGNEQFF.

This clone was observed many times. V usage is TRBV7-3 and J usage is TRBJ2-2; D may match TRBD1 or TRBD2 (5 bases each). Germline CDR1 is SGHTA and CDR2 is FQGTGA. V lost 4 bases to trimming and J lost 0 bases, with 15 bases between them. CDR3 size: 17 residues. In nucleotides, the CDR3 is TGTGCCAGCAGCTCGTTACCGGGGACCCCGAACACCGGGGAGCTGTTTTTT. As protein: CASSSLPGTPNTGELFF.

V gene TRBV28 combines with J gene TRBJ1-4; 7 bases are shared with TRBD1. CDR1 MDHEN and CDR2 SYDVKM come from the germline V gene. The CDR3 sequence is 14 residues long. V lost 6 bases to trimming and J lost 7 bases; unmatched junction nucleotides: 8. CDR3 DNA: TGTGCCAGCAGAAATGACAGGGCGGTTGAAAAACTGTTTTTT. Protein sequence: CASRNDRAVEKLFF.

V and J are TRBV30 and TRBJ1-2; tentatively, D is TRBD1 (5 bases). Trimming shortened V by 0 bases and J by 8 bases, and 13 bases separated the two germline ends. Germline assignment: CDR1 GTSNPN and CDR2 SVGIG (reference sequence). The CDR3 spans 13 residues. The CDR3 reads CAWSVEGEKGYTF. In nucleotides, the CDR3 is TGTGCCTGGAGTGTCGAAGGGGAGAAAGGCTACACCTTC.

The genes are TRBV29-1 and TRBJ2-7, with 8 bases fitting TRBD2. Germline V gene lookup returns CDR1 SQVTM and CDR2 ANQGSEA. V dropped 6 bases and J dropped 5; count of bases not matched to a gene: 9. The CDR3 loop spans 13 amino acids. CDR3 nucleotide sequence: TGCAGCGTCCCGAGCGGGGGAGGTGACGAGCAGTACTTC. Amino acids: CSVPSGGGDEQYF.

V usage is TRBV28 and J usage is TRBJ2-1; 11 bases fit TRBD2. V shed 2 bases, J shed 0 bases, and the junction held 3 bases outside the gene matches. Germline V gene lookup returns CDR1 MDHEN and CDR2 SYDVKM. This CDR3 spans 17 amino acids. The CDR3 loop reads CASSLPTSGDSYNEQFF. For the CDR3, the DNA is TGTGCCAGCAGTTTACCGACTAGCGGGGACTCCTACAATGAGCAGTTCTTC.

V and J are TRBV7-7 and TRBJ2-7, with TRBD1 identical over 11 bases. Per germline, CDR1 SSHAT and CDR2 FNYEAQ (reference sequence). CDR3 length: 14 residues. V was pared by 3 bases and J by 6 bases, with 4 bases of the junction left unmatched. DNA of the CDR3: TGTGCCAGCAGCTTGGGACAGGGGGGAGGCGAGCAGTACTTC. It is translated as CASSLGQGGGEQYF.

This chain uses TRBV4-3 with TRBJ2-5; 7 positions agree with TRBD2. Looked up from germline, CDR1 is LGHNA and CDR2 is YSLEER. Germline trimming cut 0 bases from V and 5 bases from J; bases unmatched to any gene: 9. This CDR3 has 16 amino acids. CDR3 sequence reads: CASSQDLAAIAETQYF. CDR3 DNA sequence: TGCGCCAGCAGCCAAGATCTAGCGGCAATAGCCGAGACCCAGTACTTC.

This clone occurred a few times. V gene TRBV7-2 combines with J gene TRBJ1-5; D is uncertain. There are 14 residues in the CDR3. The V and J ends lost 1 base and 7 bases respectively, with 11 bases between them. Germline V gene data show CDR1 as SGHTA and CDR2 as FQGNSA. The CDR3 coding sequence is TGTGCCAGCAGCTTAGGACACCGGGGACAGCCCCAGCATTTT. Amino acids: CASSLGHRGQPQHF. Looking up the rest from reference TRBV7-2 and TRBJ1-5 gives the full variable domain: GAGVSQSPSNKVTEKGKDVELRCDPISGHTALYWYRQSLGQGLEFLIYFQGNSAPDKSGLPSDRFSAERTGGSVSTLTIQRTQQEDSAVYLCASSLGHRGQPQHFGDGTRLSIL.

To note about this clone: Other DNA sequences in this sample translate to the same CDR3. The genes are TRBV4-1 and TRBJ2-2; D not resolved. V was shortened by 1 base and J by 1 base, with 4 bases between the two germline ends. Germline V gene sequence: CDR1 MGHRA, CDR2 YSYEKL. This CDR3 spans 14 amino acids. The CDR3 DNA reads TGCGCCAGCAGCCAAGCTAAGAACACCGGGGAGCTGTTTTTT. It is translated as CASSQAKNTGELFF.

A single count supports this clone. The chain couples TRBV27 to TRBJ2-2; a possible D gene is TRBD2 (6 bases). The CDR3 totals 17 residues. The V gene's germline CDR1 is MNHEY and CDR2 SMNVEV (reference sequence). Trimming took 4 bases from V and 2 from J, leaving 17 bases between them. This CDR3 is CASSYLSGPLNTGELFF. DNA for the CDR3: TGTGCCAGCAGTTACCTTAGCGGCCCCTTAAACACCGGGGAGCTGTTTTTT.

This clone occurred once. The chain uses TRBV27 and TRBJ1-5; 10 positions agree with TRBD1. Unmatched junction bases numbered 6, after V lost 6 bases and J lost 4 bases. This CDR3 has 15 amino acids. Per the germline V gene, CDR1 is MNHEY and CDR2 is SMNVEV (reference sequence). CDR3 sequence: CASSRGTGVNQPQHF. Written as DNA, the CDR3 is TGTGCCAGCAGCCGTGGGACAGGGGTTAATCAGCCCCAGCATTTT.

This clone was counted only a few times. CDR3 in DNA: TGTGCCAGCAGCTTAGCGGGGACTAGCAGGGGTGAGACCCAGTACTTC. This sequence encodes CASSLAGTSRGETQYF. The rearrangement joins TRBV11-2 to TRBJ2-5; 9 nucleotides agree with TRBD2. The CDR3 extends over 16 amino acids. CDR1 is SGHAT, CDR2 FQNNGV, per germline. Germline trimming cut 1 base from V and 5 bases from J; bases unmatched to any gene: 8.

The chain couples TRBV5-1 to TRBJ2-1, with D unresolved. The CDR3 extends over 12 amino acids. CDR1 and CDR2 (germline): SGHRS, YFSETQ. With 4 bases removed from V and 4 bases from J, the gap between germline ends came to 6 bases. CDR3 nucleotide sequence: TGCGCCAGCAGCCCCCAATACAATGAGCAGTTCTTC. Translated, it gives CASSPQYNEQFF.

This rearrangement joins TRBV29-1 to TRBJ2-5; D not resolved. Trimming pared 4 bases from V and 5 bases from J, leaving 11 bases between. The CDR3 totals 12 residues. Germline CDR1 and CDR2: SQVTM and ANQGSEA. CDR3 coding DNA: TGCAGCGTTGCCCACCTAGGGGAGACCCAGTACTTC. Translating it yields CSVAHLGETQYF. Using reference TRBV29-1 and TRBJ2-5 for the parts outside the CDR3, the full variable domain is SAVISQKPSRDICQRGTSLTIQCQVDSQVTMMFWYRQQPGQSLTLIATANQGSEATYESGFVIDKFPISRPNLTFSTLTVSNMSPEDSSIYLCSVAHLGETQYFGPGTRLLVL.

The chain carries TRBV6-1 and TRBJ1-1; D perhaps matches TRBD1 (5 bases). Germline V gene sequence: CDR1 MNHNS, CDR2 SASEGT. Between the trimmed V and J ends, which lost 7 bases and 0 bases, there was a span of 15 bases. This CDR3 contains 15 residues. DNA for the CDR3: TGTGCCAGCACTCCGGGTCGGGACTTGAACACTGAAGCTTTCTTT. Translating gives CASTPGRDLNTEAFF.

The CDR3 here is CASNPSGTGEGYTF. The CDR3 coding sequence is TGTGCCAGCAACCCCTCGGGGACAGGGGAGGGCTACACCTTC. The rearrangement joins TRBV25-1 to TRBJ1-2, with TRBD1 matching 10 bases. V lost 7 bases, J lost 8 bases, and 10 bases stayed unmatched. CDR1 is MGHDK and CDR2 is SYGVNS in the germline V gene. This CDR3 has 14 residues.

The chain uses TRBV6-5 and TRBJ2-5; 9 nucleotides line up with TRBD2. V gave up 4 bases and J gave up 5 bases; unmatched junction bases: 8. The CDR3 extends over 15 amino acids. Germline V gives CDR1 MNHEY, CDR2 SVGAGI. The CDR3 region has the DNA TGTGCCAGCAGTTCCCTCTTAGCGGGGGTTGAGACCCAGTACTTC. Translating it yields CASSSLLAGVETQYF.